Sequencing of this TCR beta chain was carried out in a study of T cell repertoires in ileal Crohn's disease. As for the study in general: About half received postoperative treatment, around twelve with thiopurines and around 18 anti-TNF.

Clones were sequenced by immunoSEQ multiplex PCR, and TCRdb holds only the in-frame ones, with some missing. The sample has over 10,000 clones, around 70% seen once. This clone has only a few counts. Its antigen is currently unknown. Points from the study as a whole: Clonality above 26.8% at surgery always came with endoscopic recurrence.

CDR3 length: 12 amino acids. V gave up 6 bases and J gave up 3 bases; unmatched junction bases: 2. Per germline, CDR1 SQVTM and CDR2 ANQGSEA. Time point reported: neoterminal ileum biopsy at postoperative endoscopy, about 6 months after surgery. The chain employs TRBV29-1 and TRBJ1-1; 9 bases agree with TRBD1. This sequence originates from an adult with Crohn's disease. Sequencing input: ileal tissue. CDR3: CSVRQGDTEAFF. The CDR3 DNA follows: TGCAGCGTCCGACAGGGGGACACTGAAGCTTTCTTT.